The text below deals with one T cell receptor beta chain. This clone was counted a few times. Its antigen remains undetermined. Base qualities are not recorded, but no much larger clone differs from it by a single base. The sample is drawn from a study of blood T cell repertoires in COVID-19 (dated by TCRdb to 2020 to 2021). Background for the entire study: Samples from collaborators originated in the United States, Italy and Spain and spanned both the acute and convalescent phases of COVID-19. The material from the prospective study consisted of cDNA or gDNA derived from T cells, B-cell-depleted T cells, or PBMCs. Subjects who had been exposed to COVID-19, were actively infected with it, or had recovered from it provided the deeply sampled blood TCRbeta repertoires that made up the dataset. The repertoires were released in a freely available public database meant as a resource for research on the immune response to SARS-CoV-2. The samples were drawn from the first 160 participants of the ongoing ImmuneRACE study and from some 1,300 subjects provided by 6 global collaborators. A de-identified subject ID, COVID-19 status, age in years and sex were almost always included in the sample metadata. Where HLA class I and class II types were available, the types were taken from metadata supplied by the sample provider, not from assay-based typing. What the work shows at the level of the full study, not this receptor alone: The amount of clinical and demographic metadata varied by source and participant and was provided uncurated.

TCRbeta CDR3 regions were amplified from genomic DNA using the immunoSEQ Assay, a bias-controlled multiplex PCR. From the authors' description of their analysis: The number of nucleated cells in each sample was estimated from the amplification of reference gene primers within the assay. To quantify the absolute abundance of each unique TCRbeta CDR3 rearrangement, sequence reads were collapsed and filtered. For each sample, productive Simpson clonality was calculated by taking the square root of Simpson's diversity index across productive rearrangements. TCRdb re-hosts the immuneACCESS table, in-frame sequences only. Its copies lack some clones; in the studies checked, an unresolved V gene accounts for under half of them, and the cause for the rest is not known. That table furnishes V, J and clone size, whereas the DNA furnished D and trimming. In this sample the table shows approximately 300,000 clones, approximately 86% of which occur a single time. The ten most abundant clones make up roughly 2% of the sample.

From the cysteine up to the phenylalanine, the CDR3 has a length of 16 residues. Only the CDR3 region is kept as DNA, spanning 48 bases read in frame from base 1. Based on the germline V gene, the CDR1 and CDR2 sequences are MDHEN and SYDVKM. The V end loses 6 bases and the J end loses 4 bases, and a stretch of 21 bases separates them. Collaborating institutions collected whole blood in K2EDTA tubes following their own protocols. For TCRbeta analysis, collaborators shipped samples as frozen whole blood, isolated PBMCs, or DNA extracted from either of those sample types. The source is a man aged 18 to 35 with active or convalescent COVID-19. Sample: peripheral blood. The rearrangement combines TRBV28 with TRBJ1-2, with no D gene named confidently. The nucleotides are TGTGCCAGCAGCGAGAGGTCGACTCGGGTCTTCTATGGCTACACCTTC. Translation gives CASSERSTRVFYGYTF.